The sequence of this TCR beta chain was determined in a study of early T cells in non-severe SARS-CoV-2 infection. Study overall: The sequenced material was bulk RNA from unsorted whole blood, and its chains were unpaired.

The CDR3 consists of 13 residues. Trimming pared 5 bases from V and 3 bases from J, leaving 11 bases between. Per the germline V gene, CDR1 is DFQATT and CDR2 is SNEGSKA (reference sequence). Researchers tagged individual cDNA molecules with unique molecular identifiers. TCRdb reprocessed the 5' RACE reads with MiXCR, giving one entry per CDR3 protein. This sample has about 80,000 distinct CDR3 sequences, with less than 15% found just once. This TCR was recovered from an adult who was a healthcare worker with PCR-confirmed SARS-CoV-2 infection or an uninfected control (not recorded which). Sequencing was done on a sample of whole blood. The rearrangement links TRBV20-1 to TRBJ1-3, with no clear D. CDR3 in DNA: TGCAGTGCTGCCCGGGGAGTTGGAAACACCATATATTTT. Translated: CSAARGVGNTIYF.